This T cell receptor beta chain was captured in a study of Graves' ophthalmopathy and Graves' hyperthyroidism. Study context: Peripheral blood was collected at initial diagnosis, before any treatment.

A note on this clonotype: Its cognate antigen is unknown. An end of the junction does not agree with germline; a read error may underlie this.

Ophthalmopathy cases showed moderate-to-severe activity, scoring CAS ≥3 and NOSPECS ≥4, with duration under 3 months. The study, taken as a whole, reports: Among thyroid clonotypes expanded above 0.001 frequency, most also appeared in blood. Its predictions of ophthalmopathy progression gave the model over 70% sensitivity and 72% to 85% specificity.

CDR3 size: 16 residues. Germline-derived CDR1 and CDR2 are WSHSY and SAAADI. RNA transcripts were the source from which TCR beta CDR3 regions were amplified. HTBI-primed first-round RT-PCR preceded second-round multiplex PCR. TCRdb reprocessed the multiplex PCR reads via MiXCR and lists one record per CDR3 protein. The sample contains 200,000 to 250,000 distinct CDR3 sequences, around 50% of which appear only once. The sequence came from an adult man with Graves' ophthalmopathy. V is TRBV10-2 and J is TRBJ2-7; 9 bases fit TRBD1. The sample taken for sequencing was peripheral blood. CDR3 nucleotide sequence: TGTGCCAGCAGCCCCTCGGGACAGGGAGGTACCTACGAGCAGTACTTC. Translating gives CASSPSGQGGTYEQYF.